This entry lists 26 T cell receptor beta chains sequenced from one sample in a study of Ad26.COV2.S vaccination and SARS-CoV-2 variants. Noted treatment: around 19 received Ad26.COV2.S at low or high dose, single or two shots; about five received placebo; per-sample allocation not given. Day 63 following the first vaccine or placebo injection was when the samples were taken. Assay: immunoSEQ multiplex PCR; the TCRdb copy retains only in-frame clones and omits some. The data show about 500,000 clones, roughly nine tenths seen once. The starting material was peripheral blood, obtained in a trial of Ad26.COV2.S vaccine versus placebo. The source of these receptors is a person aged 18-65 years who received the Ad26.COV2.S COVID-19 vaccine or a placebo.

The CDR3 is CASHRTGDYEQYF. The CDR3 DNA follows: TGTGCCAGCCATCGGACAGGGGACTACGAGCAGTACTTC. This chain connects TRBV4-2 to TRBJ2-7; TRBD1 matches 9 bases. The V gene's germline CDR1 is LGHNA and CDR2 YNFKEQ. V was pared by 8 bases and J by 3 bases, with 5 bases of the junction left unmatched. This CDR3 spans 13 amino acids.

The chain couples TRBV5-1 to TRBJ2-5; 12 nucleotides line up with TRBD2. Germline lookup yields CDR1 SGHRS and CDR2 YFSETQ. The length of the CDR3 is 15 residues. V shed 4 bases and J 4 bases; nucleotides not matched to a gene: 5. CDR3 sequence reads: CASSPLAGGGETQYF. The CDR3 DNA reads TGCGCCAGCAGCCCACTAGCGGGAGGAGGAGAGACCCAGTACTTC.

The V call is TRBV10-2, the J call TRBJ2-7; D unresolved. Per the germline V gene, CDR1 is WSHSY and CDR2 is SAAADI. The CDR3 totals 14 residues. Trimming stripped 2 bases from V and 3 bases from J, with 11 bases between. CDR3 amino acids: CASSEARAYYEQYF. In nucleotides, the CDR3 is TGCGCCAGCAGTGAGGCCCGGGCCTACTACGAGCAGTACTTC.

V and J are TRBV4-1 and TRBJ2-1, with a possible D match to TRBD2 (5 bases). The germline CDR1 and CDR2 sequences are MGHRA and YSYEKL. The V end was cut by 1 base, the J end by 1 base, with 14 bases between. This CDR3 region has 17 residues. The CDR3 bases are TGCGCCAGCAGCCAAGCCCGGGGAGATACGTCCTACAATGAGCAGTTCTTC. Translation: CASSQARGDTSYNEQFF.

The rearrangement joins TRBV2 to TRBJ1-6; D is unclear. V was pared by 2 bases and J by 9 bases, with 8 bases between. CDR3 length: 13 residues. Germline CDR1 reads SNHLY; CDR2 reads FYNNEI. CDR3 DNA: TGTGCCAGCAGTGAACTCCAGTCTTCACCCCTCCACTTT. This translates into CASSELQSSPLHF.

The chain carries TRBV7-9 and TRBJ2-7; D may correspond to TRBD1 or TRBD2 (5 bases each). CDR1 SEHNR and CDR2 FQNEAQ come from the germline V gene (reference sequence). This CDR3 comprises 17 residues. V was pared by 0 bases and J by 3 bases, with 18 bases between. CDR3 residues: CASSLATGTRPNYEQYF. The CDR3 DNA follows: TGTGCCAGCAGCTTAGCCACCGGGACGAGACCCAACTACGAGCAGTACTTC. Full variable domain (remainder filled in from reference TRBV7-9 and TRBJ2-7): DTGVSQNPRHKITKRGQNVTFRCDPISEHNRLYWYRQTLGQGPEFLTYFQNEAQLEKSRLLSDRFSAERPKGSFSTLEIQRTEQGDSAMYLCASSLATGTRPNYEQYFGPGTRLTVT.

This clone occurred once. This chain uses TRBV19 with TRBJ1-1; 9 positions match TRBD1. The junction had 9 bases not matched to a gene; V was cut back by 3 bases and J by 1 base. Germline V gene lookup returns CDR1 LNHDA and CDR2 SQIVND (reference sequence). CDR3 size: 17 residues. The CDR3 DNA sequence: TGTGCCAGTAGTATCGGACAGGGGAGAGCTACGAACACTGAAGCTTTCTTT. Its protein product is CASSIGQGRATNTEAFF.

The chain employs TRBV3-1 (or the pseudogene TRBV3-2) and TRBJ2-5; TRBD2 matches at 9 bases. Germline V CDR1 and CDR2: LGHDT, YNNKEL (reference sequence). The CDR3 runs to 15 residues. Germline trimming cut 1 base from V and 4 bases from J; bases unmatched to any gene: 4. Here the CDR3 reads CASSQVAGAGETQYF. The CDR3 bases are TGTGCCAGCAGCCAAGTAGCGGGGGCGGGAGAGACCCAGTACTTC.

V is TRBV6-6 and J is TRBJ2-3; D is uncertain. Germline V gene lookup returns CDR1 MNHNY and CDR2 SVGAGI (reference sequence). The CDR3 runs 15 residues. The germline V and J ends were trimmed by 6 bases and 2 bases, with 15 bases remaining between them. CDR3 DNA sequence: TGTGCCAGCAGCGTTACGGGCTGGGTCACAGATACGCAGTATTTT. This sequence encodes CASSVTGWVTDTQYF.

This chain connects TRBV19 to TRBJ1-1, with 8 bases lining up with TRBD1. CDR3 length: 15 amino acids. Germline V gene data show CDR1 as LNHDA and CDR2 as SQIVND (reference sequence). The J segment lost 4 bases and the V segment lost 6 bases, leaving 10 bases of the junction unmatched. In DNA, the CDR3 is TGTGCCAGTAGGACGAGACAGGGGTCGGGCACTGAAGCTTTCTTT. Its protein product is CASRTRQGSGTEAFF.

The V call is TRBV5-1, the J call TRBJ1-1; tentative D call: TRBD1 (5 bases). The CDR3 has 13 amino acids. Trimming left V 5 bases short and J 0 bases short, with 8 bases between. Germline CDR1 SGHRS, CDR2 YFSETQ. CDR3 DNA sequence: TGCGCCAGCAGGCGAGGGGTGAACACTGAAGCTTTCTTT. This gives the protein CASRRGVNTEAFF.

This chain joins TRBV27 and TRBJ2-1, with D tentatively TRBD2 (6 bases). CDR1 is MNHEY, CDR2 SMNVEV, per germline (reference sequence). This CDR3 has 16 residues. V lost 5 bases and J 0 bases, leaving 14 bases between the germline ends. CDR3 sequence reads: CASSTIAASSYNEQFF. The CDR3 DNA sequence: TGTGCCAGCAGTACCATAGCGGCGAGCTCCTACAATGAGCAGTTCTTC.

The chain combines TRBV18 with TRBJ2-1; 10 bases match TRBD1. The ends lost 1 base at V and 2 bases at J; junction bases unmatched: 8. This CDR3 contains 18 residues. Germline assignment: CDR1 KGHSH and CDR2 LQKENI. For the CDR3, the DNA is TGTGCCAGCTCACCACGGATTAAGGGACAGGGGACCTACAATGAGCAGTTCTTC. This sequence encodes CASSPRIKGQGTYNEQFF.

The chain combines TRBV7-2 with TRBJ2-7; TRBD1 is a possible D gene (5 bases). This CDR3 spans 13 amino acids. Trimming took off 4 bases at V and 6 bases at J, with 13 bases between the two ends. The germline CDR1 and CDR2 sequences are SGHTA and FQGNSA. CDR3 DNA: TGTGCCAGCAGCTACCTAGGACAATTCGAGCAGTACTTC. Its translation is CASSYLGQFEQYF.

This chain links TRBV5-6 with TRBJ1-1; no clear D gene. Trimming stripped 4 bases from V and 1 base from J, with 8 bases between. This CDR3 is built from 13 residues. Germline lookup yields CDR1 SGHDT and CDR2 YYEEEE. In nucleotides, the CDR3 is TGTGCCAGCAGCCTCTGGGGGAACACTGAAGCTTTCTTT. It translates to CASSLWGNTEAFF.

This clone was picked up a small number of times. The chain uses TRBV7-2 and TRBJ2-5, with 7 bases that match TRBD1. Germline lookup yields CDR1 SGHTA and CDR2 FQGNSA. V shed 4 bases, J shed 2 bases, and the junction held 16 bases outside the gene matches. The CDR3 spans 18 residues. The CDR3, as DNA: TGTGCCAGCAGCTCCTATTACAGACAGGGCCCCCCTCAAGAGACCCAGTACTTC. It yields the protein CASSSYYRQGPPQETQYF. Full variable domain (outside the CDR3, taken from reference TRBV7-2 and TRBJ2-5): GAGVSQSPSNKVTEKGKDVELRCDPISGHTALYWYRQSLGQGLEFLIYFQGNSAPDKSGLPSDRFSAERTGGSVSTLTIQRTQQEDSAVYLCASSSYYRQGPPQETQYFGPGTRLLVL.

The chain joins TRBV3-1 (or the pseudogene TRBV3-2) to TRBJ2-1; 10 bases are a match to TRBD2. CDR3 length: 17 amino acids. J lost 5 bases, V lost 0 bases, and 7 bases had no gene match. Germline V CDR1 and CDR2: LGHDT, YNNKEL (reference sequence). CDR3 in amino acids: CASSQESGLAGDNEQFF. As DNA, the CDR3 is TGTGCCAGCAGCCAAGAATCTGGGCTAGCGGGGGACAATGAGCAGTTCTTC.

The chain is built from TRBV4-2 and TRBJ1-5, with D uncertain. The germline V gene has CDR1 LGHNA and CDR2 YNFKEQ. Trimming removed 3 bases at V and 3 bases at J, with 6 bases between. The CDR3 is 13 residues long. The CDR3 DNA follows: TGTGCCAGCAGCCAGCAGGTCAATCAGCCCCAGCATTTT. Translated: CASSQQVNQPQHF.

This sequence joins TRBV5-4 and TRBJ1-2; 8 nucleotides align to TRBD1. J gave up 7 bases and V 4 bases, and 3 bases lay outside the gene matches. The germline V gene encodes CDR1 SGHNT and CDR2 YYREEE (reference sequence). The CDR3 has 12 amino acids. This CDR3 reads CASSHDRGGYTF. In DNA, the CDR3 is TGTGCCAGCAGCCACGACAGGGGTGGCTACACCTTC.

The chain uses TRBV18 and TRBJ2-1; 11 nucleotides line up with TRBD2. The CDR3 is made up of 14 amino acids. J was trimmed by 7 bases and V by 6 bases; bases with no gene match: 5. Germline CDR1 KGHSH, CDR2 LQKENI. CDR3 sequence (DNA): TGTGCCAGCTCCCTCCCTAGCGGGGGGAATGAGCAGTTCTTC. Translation: CASSLPSGGNEQFF.

The chain carries TRBV4-1 and TRBJ1-2, with 8 bases aligning to TRBD1. Germline CDR1 is MGHRA and CDR2 is YSYEKL. The J segment lost 2 bases and the V segment lost 1 base, leaving 3 bases of the junction unmatched. The CDR3 length is 15 residues. The CDR3 is CASSQGDRRNYGYTF. In nucleotides, the CDR3 is TGCGCCAGCAGCCAAGGGGACAGGCGGAACTATGGCTACACCTTC.

This clone was seen a few times. CDR3 sequence (DNA): TGTGCCAGCAGCCAGGATAGCAATCAGCCCCAGCATTTT. Translating it yields CASSQDSNQPQHF. V gene TRBV7-9 combines with J gene TRBJ1-5; D ambiguous. CDR1 is SEHNR and CDR2 is FQNEAQ in the germline V gene (reference sequence). CDR3 length: 13 residues. Trimming stripped 5 bases from V and 0 bases from J, with 5 bases between. The complete variable domain, with remaining parts taken from reference TRBV7-9 and TRBJ1-5, reads DTGVSQNPRHKITKRGQNVTFRCDPISEHNRLYWYRQTLGQGPEFLTYFQNEAQLEKSRLLSDRFSAERPKGSFSTLEIQRTEQGDSAMYLCASSQDSNQPQHFGDGTRLSIL.

The V and J genes are TRBV5-8 and TRBJ1-2; D remains ambiguous. Between the trimmed V and J ends, which lost 0 bases and 5 bases, there was a span of 11 bases. Germline-derived CDR1 and CDR2 are SGHTS and YDEGEE. The CDR3 has 14 amino acids. DNA for the CDR3: TGTGCCAGCAGCTTGGATAGCAGAAGTTATGGCTACACCTTC. This translates into CASSLDSRSYGYTF.

This clone has a single count. The V call is TRBV2, the J call TRBJ2-3, with unresolved D. From germline, CDR1 is SNHLY and CDR2 FYNNEI. This CDR3 comprises 12 residues. V was clipped by 4 bases and J by 12 bases, with 14 bases between them. Written as DNA, the CDR3 is TGTGCCAGCAGTGTTTCCCCGGTCCCCCAGTATTTT. This sequence encodes CASSVSPVPQYF.

This chain links TRBV7-8 with TRBJ1-1; no firm D call. Trimming removed 3 bases from V and 7 bases from J, with 12 bases in between. The V gene's germline CDR1 is SGHVS and CDR2 FQNEAQ. The CDR3 is 13 residues long. CDR3 protein: CASSLALPLEAFF. The CDR3 DNA reads TGTGCCAGCAGCTTGGCGCTACCGCTTGAAGCTTTCTTT.

A few counts support this clone. The chain is built from TRBV6-5 and TRBJ1-2; 8 bases fit TRBD1. V shed 6 bases and J 3 bases; nucleotides not matched to a gene: 6. Germline CDR1 is MNHEY and CDR2 is SVGAGI. The CDR3 loop spans 14 amino acids. In DNA, the CDR3 is TGTGCCAGCAGCCGGGACAGGAATTACTATGGCTACACCTTC. The encoded protein is CASSRDRNYYGYTF.